These 13 T cell receptor beta chains originate from one sample sequenced in a study of memory CD4+ T cells and cytomegalovirus serostatus. Single viable CD3+CD4+CD8-CD45RO+ cells were sorted as the memory CD4+ T cells. Only in-frame clones appear in the TCRdb table, and some are missing; sequencing was by immunoSEQ multiplex PCR. Of tens of thousands of clones in the sample, around 80% were seen once. The specimen was memory CD4+ T cells from blood. All receptors derive from an adult in good health and CMV-seronegative.

This clone was seen once. J is TRBJ2-7 and V is TRBV5-4, with 9 bases lining up with TRBD1. Germline trimming cut 8 bases from V and 6 bases from J; bases unmatched to any gene: 6. CDR3 size: 12 residues. Germline CDR1 reads SGHNT; CDR2 reads YYREEE (reference sequence). The CDR3 spells CASRGQGLEQYF. CDR3 DNA: TGTGCCAGTCGTGGACAGGGGCTCGAGCAGTACTTC.

V and J are TRBV7-9 and TRBJ2-7, with 7 nucleotides matching TRBD2. J gave up 3 bases and V 2 bases, and 7 bases lay outside the gene matches. Germline loops: CDR1 SEHNR, CDR2 FQNEAQ (reference sequence). The CDR3 has 15 residues. The CDR3: CASSLQRGLYYEQYF. The CDR3 coding sequence is TGTGCCAGCAGCTTACAGCGGGGTCTATACTACGAGCAGTACTTC.

This clone showed up just once. The gene calls are TRBV9 and TRBJ2-4; 7 nucleotides align to TRBD1. Trimming took 4 bases from V and 7 from J; bases not matched to a gene: 11. Per the germline V gene, CDR1 is SGDLS and CDR2 is YYNGEE. CDR3 size: 15 residues. CDR3 sequence (DNA): TGTGCCAGCAGCCCTCGTAGGGGACAGCATAACATTCAGTACTTC. Residues: CASSPRRGQHNIQYF.

The chain employs TRBV6-1 and TRBJ1-4; no definite D call. Trimming shortened V by 7 bases and J by 3 bases, and 9 bases separated the two germline ends. The CDR3 is 13 residues long. In germline, CDR1 is MNHNS, CDR2 SASEGT. CDR3: CASNPGANEKLFF. In DNA, the CDR3 is TGTGCCAGCAATCCGGGAGCTAATGAAAAACTGTTTTTT.

In this sample, this clone turned up a few times. The V call is TRBV29-1, the J call TRBJ1-1, with 8 bases fitting TRBD1. V shed 6 bases, J shed 6 bases, and the junction held 9 bases outside the gene matches. There are 13 residues in the CDR3. Germline CDR1 SQVTM, CDR2 ANQGSEA. CDR3 loop: CSVGDRPGAEAFF. For the CDR3, the DNA is TGCAGCGTGGGGGACAGGCCAGGGGCTGAAGCTTTCTTT.

This rearrangement joins TRBV11-2 to TRBJ2-1, with D unresolved. CDR1 is SGHAT and CDR2 is FQNNGV in the germline V gene. Deletions cut 3 bases from V and 1 base from J, with 10 bases between. The length of the CDR3 is 15 residues. DNA for the CDR3: TGTGCCAGCAGCTTCCCGTTAGTGTCCTACAATGAGCAGTTCTTC. Encoded protein: CASSFPLVSYNEQFF.

J is TRBJ1-6 and V is TRBV6-5; 9 bases line up with TRBD1. The CDR3 length is 15 residues. V was clipped by 6 bases and J by 6 bases; unmatched bases: 6. Germline CDR1 and CDR2: MNHEY and SVGAGI. CDR3 coding DNA: TGTGCCAGCAGCTCCGGGACAGGGCTTAATTCACCCCTCCACTTT. Amino acid sequence: CASSSGTGLNSPLHF.

This chain links TRBV18 with TRBJ2-3; 7 bases align to TRBD1. The CDR3 length is 13 residues. Trimming removed 6 bases from V and 7 bases from J; junction bases left unmatched: 7. Germline V CDR1 and CDR2: KGHSH, LQKENI. For the CDR3, the DNA is TGTGCCAGCTCCCAAGACAGGGAAAATACGCAGTATTTT. As protein: CASSQDRENTQYF.

V and J are TRBV4-3 and TRBJ1-1; D is perhaps TRBD1 (5 bases). Trimming removed 0 bases at V and 5 bases at J, with 10 bases between. Germline loops: CDR1 LGHNA, CDR2 YSLEER. This CDR3 comprises 14 residues. Here the CDR3 reads CASSQEGRGTEAFF. CDR3 DNA: TGCGCCAGCAGCCAAGAGGGGCGGGGGACTGAAGCTTTCTTT.

This rearrangement joins TRBV7-2 to TRBJ1-2; D possibly corresponds to TRBD1 (5 bases). Germline lookup yields CDR1 SGHTA and CDR2 FQGNSA. Trimming took 4 bases from V and 5 from J, leaving 11 bases between them. This CDR3 spans 13 amino acids. This CDR3 reads CASSSDKSYGYTF. The CDR3 nucleotides are TGTGCCAGCAGCTCGGACAAGTCTTATGGCTACACCTTC. The full variable domain, its missing parts supplied by reference TRBV7-2 and TRBJ1-2, is GAGVSQSPSNKVTEKGKDVELRCDPISGHTALYWYRQSLGQGLEFLIYFQGNSAPDKSGLPSDRFSAERTGGSVSTLTIQRTQQEDSAVYLCASSSDKSYGYTFGSGTRLTVV.

The rearrangement links TRBV11-2 to TRBJ1-1; TRBD1 is a possible D gene (5 bases). CDR1 and CDR2 from the germline V gene are SGHAT and FQNNGV. The CDR3 sequence is 15 residues long. Between the trimmed V and J ends, which lost 1 base and 1 base, there was a span of 10 bases. CDR3 loop: CASSLGMGGNTEAFF. The DNA for the CDR3 is TGTGCCAGCAGCTTAGGAATGGGGGGGAACACTGAAGCTTTCTTT.

The chain has TRBV28 and TRBJ2-5, with 7 bases that match TRBD1. The CDR3 is made up of 14 amino acids. After removal of 3 bases from V and 3 bases from J, the junction contained 4 bases not matched to a gene. Per germline, CDR1 MDHEN and CDR2 SYDVKM. In DNA form, the CDR3 reads TGTGCCAGCAGTTTCCGGGACAGAGAAGAGACCCAGTACTTC. It yields the protein CASSFRDREETQYF.

The V and J genes are TRBV30 and TRBJ1-1; tentatively, D is TRBD1 (6 bases). CDR1 and CDR2 from the germline V gene are GTSNPN and SVGIG (reference sequence). V was shortened by 3 bases and J by 4 bases, with 12 bases between the two germline ends. The CDR3 contains 13 residues. This chain's CDR3 is CAWRGDTITEAFF. In DNA form, the CDR3 reads TGTGCCTGGAGGGGGGACACGATCACTGAAGCTTTCTTT.